This TCR beta chain stems from a study of T cell responses to AZD1222 COVID-19 vaccine. The germline V gene has CDR1 SGDLS and CDR2 YYNGEE. The CDR3 is 18 residues long. The J segment lost 8 bases and the V segment lost 0 bases, leaving 17 bases of the junction unmatched. This clone showed up just a few times. What it binds is not known. Assay: immunoSEQ multiplex PCR; the TCRdb copy retains only in-frame clones and omits some. The sample consists of 95,000 or so clones, over 85% of them appearing once. Overall study results and limits: Nearly half of unique spike-specific TCRs reportedly avoided B.1.351 and B.1.1.7 mutated regions.

The source material was peripheral blood, sampled on day 0 of MenACWY control vaccination. The TCR was taken from an adult in good health. J is TRBJ2-1 and V is TRBV9, with 7 bases identical to TRBD2. CDR3 in amino acids: CASSVAEWEGREIDEQFF. For the CDR3, the DNA is TGTGCCAGCAGCGTAGCCGAATGGGAGGGGAGGGAGATAGATGAGCAGTTCTTC.